Shown below are 15 T cell receptor beta chains from a single sample sequenced in a study of early T cells in non-severe SARS-CoV-2 infection. Each CDR3 protein is one row after TCRdb ran MiXCR on the 5' RACE reads. Of under 85,000 distinct CDR3 sequences in the sample, roughly 15% are singletons; the top ten hold around 3.6%. The sample was whole blood, taken at baseline. The receptor set was obtained from an adult who was a healthcare worker with PCR-confirmed SARS-CoV-2 infection or an uninfected control (not recorded which).

The chain recombines TRBV19 with TRBJ2-1, with TRBD2 matching 7 bases. CDR1 and CDR2 from the germline V gene are LNHDA and SQIVND (reference sequence). The CDR3 has 16 amino acids. The trim removed 2 bases at V and 4 bases at J, leaving 8 bases unmatched. The DNA for the CDR3 is TGTGCCAGTAGTATAACGGAGGGAGGGCCTTACAATGAGCAGTTCTTC. Translated, it gives CASSITEGGPYNEQFF.

This clonotype has a handful of counts. This chain links TRBV19 with TRBJ1-5; perhaps TRBD1 as D (6 bases). The CDR3 has 15 residues. Germline V gene sequence: CDR1 LNHDA, CDR2 SQIVND (reference sequence). Trimming stripped 10 bases from V and 4 bases from J, with 20 bases between. CDR3 sequence: CATRTAGTLNQPQHF. The DNA for the CDR3 is TGTGCCACCCGGACTGCCGGGACACTTAATCAGCCCCAGCATTTT.

This rearrangement joins TRBV29-1 to TRBJ1-1; 9 bases agree with TRBD1. The CDR3 has 12 residues. The germline CDR1 and CDR2 sequences are SQVTM and ANQGSEA. V gave up 7 bases and J gave up 7 bases; unmatched junction bases: 7. The CDR3 sequence: CSAGQGENEAFF. The DNA of the CDR3 is TGCAGCGCGGGACAGGGAGAAAATGAAGCTTTCTTT.

This clonotype was seen only a few times. The J gene is TRBJ2-1, the V gene TRBV3-1; TRBD2 matches 9 bases. This CDR3 region has 15 residues. V dropped 4 bases and J dropped 9; count of bases not matched to a gene: 10. CDR1 and CDR2 (germline): LGHDT, YNNKEL (reference sequence). CDR3: CASSLSPAGGPEQFF. CDR3 bases: TGTGCCAGCAGCCTCTCCCCTGCGGGAGGGCCTGAGCAGTTCTTC.

This rearrangement joins TRBV28 to TRBJ1-5, with TRBD1 as a possible D gene (5 bases). Between the trimmed V and J ends, which lost 2 bases and 4 bases, there was a span of 12 bases. CDR3 length: 15 amino acids. CDR1 and CDR2 from the germline V gene are MDHEN and SYDVKM. CDR3 coding DNA: TGTGCCAGCAGTTTAAGGTCAGGGTATAATCAGCCCCAGCATTTT. It specifies CASSLRSGYNQPQHF.

The chain is built from TRBV19 and TRBJ2-5, with D perhaps matching TRBD2 (6 bases). Germline-derived CDR1 and CDR2 are LNHDA and SQIVND (reference sequence). V lost 5 bases to trimming and J lost 7 bases, with 14 bases between them. CDR3 length: 13 amino acids. The CDR3 DNA is TGTGCCAGTAGTCCTACTAGCAGTTGGACCCAGTACTTC. Its translation is CASSPTSSWTQYF. Supplemented by reference TRBV19 and TRBJ2-5, the full variable domain reads DGGITQSPKYLFRKEGQNVTLSCEQNLNHDAMYWYRQDPGQGLRLIYYSQIVNDFQKGDIAEGYSVSREKKESFPLTVTSAQKNPTAFYLCASSPTSSWTQYFGPGTRLLVL.

This clonotype occurred many times. The CDR3 sequence: CASSLVQEVQEKLFF. CDR3 bases: TGTGCCAGCAGCTTAGTACAGGAGGTTCAGGAAAAACTGTTTTTT. The chain couples TRBV7-2 to TRBJ1-4; D is perhaps TRBD1 (5 bases). CDR3 length: 15 residues. The germline gives CDR1 SGHTA, CDR2 FQGNSA. Trimming took off 1 base at V and 8 bases at J, with 14 bases between the two ends.

This chain links TRBV7-9 with TRBJ1-2; D is uncertain. CDR1 is SEHNR, CDR2 FQNEAQ, per germline (reference sequence). The CDR3 has 15 amino acids. V gave up 2 bases and J gave up 3 bases, with 13 bases separating them. CDR3 in DNA: TGTGCCAGCAGCTTACCGGCACTTCCCGACTATGGCTACACCTTC. Translating gives CASSLPALPDYGYTF. Combining the CDR3 with reference TRBV7-9 and TRBJ1-2 gives the whole variable domain DTGVSQNPRHKITKRGQNVTFRCDPISEHNRLYWYRQTLGQGPEFLTYFQNEAQLEKSRLLSDRFSAERPKGSFSTLEIQRTEQGDSAMYLCASSLPALPDYGYTFGSGTRLTVV.

V gene TRBV25-1 combines with J gene TRBJ2-3; 7 bases are shared with TRBD2. Germline V gene data show CDR1 as MGHDK and CDR2 as SYGVNS. V shed 7 bases and J 1 base; nucleotides not matched to a gene: 5. The CDR3 is 14 amino acids. The CDR3 region has the DNA TGTGCCAGCACCTGGGCGGGGGGCACAGATACGCAGTATTTT. Its translation is CASTWAGGTDTQYF.

This clonotype was detected only once. The rearrangement links TRBV7-9 to TRBJ2-3, with D possibly matching TRBD2 (5 bases). The germline V and J ends were trimmed by 7 bases and 0 bases, with 8 bases remaining between them. Germline-derived CDR1 and CDR2 are SEHNR and FQNEAQ (reference sequence). The CDR3 is 13 amino acids. The CDR3 DNA follows: TGTGCCAGCAAGGCTAGCAGCACAGATACGCAGTATTTT. Its translation is CASKASSTDTQYF.

In its sample, this clonotype was seen a few times. This sequence joins TRBV7-3 and TRBJ2-7, with 10 bases aligning to TRBD2. CDR1 and CDR2 (germline): SGHTA, FQGTGA. The CDR3 is 15 residues long. V shed 2 bases, J shed 6 bases, and the junction held 7 bases outside the gene matches. The CDR3 region has the DNA TGTGCCAGCAGCTTAGGGCTAGCGGGAGCCCTCGAGCAGTACTTC. It specifies CASSLGLAGALEQYF.

This clonotype has a count of ten or more. V is TRBV2 and J is TRBJ2-2, with a possible D match to TRBD1 (6 bases). Trimming left V 6 bases short and J 6 bases short, with 20 bases between. Looked up from germline, CDR1 is SNHLY and CDR2 is FYNNEI. The CDR3 covers 16 residues. CDR3 amino acids: CASSYTAPGAPGELFF. DNA for the CDR3: TGTGCCAGCAGCTACACGGCCCCAGGGGCACCCGGGGAGCTGTTTTTT.

V and J are TRBV5-4 and TRBJ2-1, with 8 bases lining up with TRBD1. V gave up 5 bases and J gave up 5 bases; unmatched junction bases: 6. The CDR3 has 14 residues. Germline V lookup: CDR1 SGHNT, CDR2 YYREEE (reference sequence). The chain's CDR3 is CASSPDRANNEQFF. The CDR3 DNA reads TGTGCCAGCAGTCCGGACAGGGCTAACAATGAGCAGTTCTTC. Combining the CDR3 with reference TRBV5-4 and TRBJ2-1 gives the whole variable domain ETGVTQSPTHLIKTRGQQVTLRCSSQSGHNTVSWYQQALGQGPQFIFQYYREEENGRGNFPPRFSGLQFPNYSSELNVNALELDDSALYLCASSPDRANNEQFFGPGTRLTVL.

The V call is TRBV11-2, the J call TRBJ2-7, with TRBD2 matching 7 bases. The germline CDR1 and CDR2 sequences are SGHAT and FQNNGV. The length of the CDR3 is 14 residues. After removal of 3 bases from V and 3 bases from J, the junction contained 5 bases not matched to a gene. The CDR3 loop is CASSFGRENYEQYF. Here the CDR3 DNA reads TGTGCCAGCAGCTTCGGGCGGGAGAACTACGAGCAGTACTTC.

This clonotype turned up a few times. The chain uses TRBV27 and TRBJ2-2; 8 bases line up with TRBD2. CDR1 is MNHEY, CDR2 SMNVEV, per germline (reference sequence). With 5 bases clipped from V and 4 bases from J, the junction kept 6 bases outside the gene matches. The CDR3 covers 15 residues. The CDR3 bases are TGTGCCAGCAGTAAAGCGGGAGCGGTCACCGGGGAGCTGTTTTTT. This gives the protein CASSKAGAVTGELFF.